The TCR beta chain described here comes from a study of blood T cell repertoires in COVID-19. Study context: The United States, Italy and Spain provided the acute and convalescent COVID-19 samples. The analysed material was cDNA or gDNA that came from T cells, B-cell-depleted T cells, or PBMCs.

Authors' data handling: Amplification with reference gene primers provided the estimates of nucleated cell counts. The assay was immunoSEQ multiplex PCR, and TCRdb's table has in-frame clones only and misses some. The D gene and trimming were derived from the DNA, and the V and J assignments and clone size from that table. Among a few hundred thousand clones listed, 80% to 90% were seen once. This CDR3 is built from 13 residues. Germline-derived CDR1 and CDR2 are MNHEY and SMNVEV (reference sequence). Trimming at V came to 6 bases and at J to 12 bases, leaving 9 bases not matched to a gene. The rearrangement uses TRBV27 and TRBJ2-1; 9 nucleotides agree with TRBD1. The clonotype was recovered from a man aged 60-69 years with acute or convalescent COVID-19. What was sequenced was peripheral blood. CDR3 nucleotides: TGTGCCAGCAGCCAGGGACAGGGCTACCGGCAGTTCTTC. Its translation: CASSQGQGYRQFF.